The 28 T cell receptor beta chains reported below all come from one sample, sequenced in a study of shared clonotypes between healthy human individuals. Sequencing was performed with immunoSEQ multiplex PCR; in TCRdb, only in-frame clones are kept and a portion is missing. The data contain 2.3 million or so clones, 90% to 95% of them seen just once; the ten biggest clones take up approximately 0.4%. Sequenced material: naive CD4+ T cells from PBMCs. Subset described: CD45RA+ positively selected. The receptors stem from a young man in good health. Some clones in this sample may be carry-over from other donors' samples.

Here the CDR3 reads CASSLAGRGQGSRNEQFF. For the CDR3, the DNA is TGTGCCAGCAGTTTAGCGGGGAGGGGCCAGGGCTCTCGCAATGAGCAGTTCTTC. The chain combines TRBV27 with TRBJ2-1; the match to TRBD2 covers 7 bases. V lost 2 bases, J lost 6 bases, and 16 bases stayed unmatched. Germline values: CDR1 MNHEY, CDR2 SMNVEV (reference sequence). The CDR3 covers 18 residues.

This clone was seen a single time. V gene TRBV5-1 combines with J gene TRBJ1-1, with D possibly being TRBD1 (5 bases). CDR3 length: 15 amino acids. Trimming cost V 4 bases and J 3 bases, with 16 bases left between them. Germline loops: CDR1 SGHRS, CDR2 YFSETQ. The CDR3 DNA is TGCGCCAGCAGCGTAGGGACGGACACCTACACTGAAGCTTTCTTT. As protein: CASSVGTDTYTEAFF.

In the case of this clone: The sample has other DNA sequences that encode this CDR3 too. The V call is TRBV2, the J call TRBJ1-5; D ambiguous. In germline, CDR1 is SNHLY, CDR2 FYNNEI. Trimming took off 4 bases at V and 0 bases at J, with 4 bases between the two ends. There are 13 residues in the CDR3. The CDR3 protein is CASSGPSNQPQHF. The DNA for the CDR3 is TGTGCCAGCAGTGGACCTAGCAATCAGCCCCAGCATTTT.

This clone has just one count. The sample holds other DNA sequences that translate to the same CDR3. The chain recombines TRBV30 with TRBJ1-4; 8 positions agree with TRBD1. The CDR3 runs 14 residues. Per the germline V gene, CDR1 is GTSNPN and CDR2 is SVGIG (reference sequence). Trimming removed 3 bases from V and 8 bases from J; junction bases left unmatched: 8. The CDR3 DNA sequence: TGTGCCTGGAGCCTAGGACAGGGACTAGAAAAACTGTTTTTT. This translates into CAWSLGQGLEKLFF.

This rearrangement joins TRBV7-9 to TRBJ2-7; 8 positions agree with TRBD2. J gave up 4 bases and V 4 bases, and 15 bases lay outside the gene matches. The CDR3 runs 17 residues. The germline gives CDR1 SEHNR, CDR2 FQNEAQ (reference sequence). CDR3 region: CASSSLPGLAGVYEQYF. The DNA for the CDR3 is TGTGCCAGCAGCTCTCTACCTGGGCTAGCGGGTGTGTACGAGCAGTACTTC.

The chain employs TRBV10-3 and TRBJ1-5; TRBD1 matches at 8 bases. In germline, CDR1 is ENHRY, CDR2 SYGVKD. V dropped 10 bases and J dropped 2; count of bases not matched to a gene: 10. This CDR3 is built from 15 residues. The CDR3 loop reads CANDRGGGRNQPQHF. The DNA for the CDR3 is TGTGCCAACGACAGGGGAGGGGGCCGCAATCAGCCCCAGCATTTT.

The rearrangement links TRBV11-2 to TRBJ1-1; 7 bases are shared with TRBD1. The germline gives CDR1 SGHAT, CDR2 FQNNGV. This CDR3 comprises 15 residues. With 1 base clipped from V and 1 base from J, the junction kept 3 bases outside the gene matches. The CDR3 DNA reads TGTGCCAGCAGCTTAGTGCAGGGGGGGAACACTGAAGCTTTCTTT. This encodes CASSLVQGGNTEAFF.

The chain combines TRBV6-1 with TRBJ2-1; D may be TRBD1 (6 bases). Germline loops: CDR1 MNHNS, CDR2 SASEGT. The CDR3 runs 12 residues. V gave up 6 bases and J gave up 8 bases, with 11 bases separating them. The CDR3: CASRVQGYEQFF. DNA of the CDR3: TGTGCCAGCAGGGTACAGGGTTATGAGCAGTTCTTC.

The chain is built from TRBV5-1 and TRBJ2-7; 13 bases align to TRBD2. CDR1 is SGHRS and CDR2 is YFSETQ in the germline V gene. With 2 bases clipped from V and 7 bases from J, the junction kept 12 bases outside the gene matches. This CDR3 region has 17 residues. As DNA, the CDR3 is TGCGCCAGCAGCTTAACACCTGGGACTAGCGGGACCCTTGAGCAGTACTTC. Its translation is CASSLTPGTSGTLEQYF.

The gene calls are TRBV13 and TRBJ2-3, with TRBD1 identical over 9 bases. This CDR3 is 14 amino acids long. J was trimmed by 4 bases and V by 1 base; bases with no gene match: 0. Germline V lookup: CDR1 PRHDT, CDR2 FYEKMQ (reference sequence). The CDR3: CASSLDRGPDTQYF. The CDR3 DNA follows: TGTGCCAGCAGCTTAGACAGGGGGCCAGATACGCAGTATTTT.

This chain uses TRBV15 with TRBJ2-2, with 9 bases lining up with TRBD1. The CDR3 extends over 17 amino acids. V shed 0 bases, J shed 3 bases, and the junction held 5 bases outside the gene matches. The germline CDR1 and CDR2 sequences are LNHNV and YYDKDF (reference sequence). The CDR3 is CATSRDRGQGYTGELFF. The CDR3 DNA sequence: TGTGCCACCAGCAGAGATAGGGGACAGGGTTACACCGGGGAGCTGTTTTTT.

Remarks on this clone: The same CDR3 also results from other DNA sequences found in this sample. The rearrangement uses TRBV18 and TRBJ2-2, with 12 positions matching TRBD2. V gave up 3 bases and J gave up 5 bases; unmatched junction bases: 4. Germline V gene data show CDR1 as KGHSH and CDR2 as LQKENI. The CDR3 loop spans 16 amino acids. The DNA of the CDR3 is TGTGCCAGCTCACCGGGACTAGCGGGTGGAACCGGGGAGCTGTTTTTT. It codes for CASSPGLAGGTGELFF.

J is TRBJ2-5 and V is TRBV11-2, with TRBD2 identical over 8 bases. V shed 1 base and J 2 bases; nucleotides not matched to a gene: 6. Germline assignment: CDR1 SGHAT and CDR2 FQNNGV. There are 16 residues in the CDR3. CDR3 sequence: CASSLGGSGVQETQYF. DNA for the CDR3: TGTGCCAGCAGCTTAGGTGGTAGCGGGGTTCAAGAGACCCAGTACTTC.

On this clone itself: This CDR3 is also generated by other DNA sequences in the sample. The rearrangement joins TRBV30 to TRBJ2-7; D uncertain. The CDR3 is made up of 12 amino acids. Per the germline V gene, CDR1 is GTSNPN and CDR2 is SVGIG (reference sequence). The ends were cut back, 0 bases at V and 1 base at J, with 4 bases in the middle. The CDR3 sequence: CAWSVYSYEQYF. CDR3 bases: TGTGCCTGGAGTGTATATTCCTACGAGCAGTACTTC.

The J gene is TRBJ1-2, the V gene TRBV29-1; 10 positions match TRBD1. Germline CDR1 is SQVTM and CDR2 is ANQGSEA. This CDR3 is 15 amino acids long. Unmatched junction bases numbered 6, after V lost 2 bases and J lost 3 bases. The CDR3 sequence: CSVEIRGQGYYGYTF. CDR3 nucleotides: TGCAGCGTTGAAATACGGGGACAGGGGTACTATGGCTACACCTTC.

The CDR3 reads CASSLTARMNEQFF. Written as DNA, the CDR3 is TGTGCCAGCAGCTTAACGGCCAGGATGAATGAGCAGTTCTTC. V gene TRBV7-3 combines with J gene TRBJ2-1, with D unresolved. The V and J ends lost 0 bases and 7 bases respectively, with 10 bases between them. CDR3 length: 14 residues. Germline CDR1 reads SGHTA; CDR2 reads FQGTGA.

This clone was seen a single time. The sample contains more than one DNA sequence encoding this CDR3. The rearrangement links TRBV11-2 to TRBJ1-2; D is unresolved. Trimming took 3 bases from V and 2 from J, leaving 22 bases between them. Germline loops: CDR1 SGHAT, CDR2 FQNNGV. The CDR3 runs to 18 residues. The CDR3 here is CASSLRPMDTETNYGYTF. The CDR3 region has the DNA TGTGCCAGCAGCTTGCGGCCTATGGATACGGAAACGAACTATGGCTACACCTTC. Together with reference TRBV11-2 and TRBJ1-2, the CDR3 gives the full variable domain: EAGVAQSPRYKIIEKRQSVAFWCNPISGHATLYWYQQILGQGPKLLIQFQNNGVVDDSQLPKDRFSAERLKGVDSTLKIQPAKLEDSAVYLCASSLRPMDTETNYGYTFGSGTRLTVV.

V and J are TRBV18 and TRBJ1-2; D is uncertain. Germline lookup yields CDR1 KGHSH and CDR2 LQKENI. V dropped 3 bases and J dropped 6 bases, with 11 bases sitting between them. The CDR3 loop spans 13 amino acids. The CDR3 sequence is CASSPRGENGYTF. CDR3 DNA sequence: TGTGCCAGCTCACCGCGGGGAGAGAATGGCTACACCTTC.

As regards this clone: The identical CDR3 is also encoded by other nucleotide sequences in the sample. V gene TRBV18 combines with J gene TRBJ1-2; 8 positions agree with TRBD1. The V gene end was trimmed by 1 base and the J gene end by 6 bases; junction bases not matched to a gene: 1. Germline CDR1 and CDR2: KGHSH and LQKENI. The CDR3 has 13 residues. The CDR3 here is CASSPLQGDGYTF. CDR3 coding DNA: TGTGCCAGCTCACCACTACAGGGGGATGGCTACACCTTC.

V gene TRBV2 combines with J gene TRBJ1-5; TRBD1 agrees at 7 bases. With V trimmed by 5 bases and J by 6 bases, 7 bases remained unmatched. Germline CDR1 and CDR2: SNHLY and FYNNEI. CDR3 length equals 14 residues. For the CDR3, the DNA is TGTGCCAGCAGTAATGACAGGGAGGGTCAGCCCCAGCATTTT. Residues: CASSNDREGQPQHF.

The rearrangement links TRBV11-2 to TRBJ2-3, with D maybe TRBD2 (5 bases). CDR3 length equals 15 residues. The V gene's germline CDR1 is SGHAT and CDR2 FQNNGV. The germline V and J ends were trimmed by 5 bases and 0 bases, with 12 bases remaining between them. Written as DNA, the CDR3 is TGTGCCAGCAGCCATTATGGGAGTAGCACAGATACGCAGTATTTT. Protein sequence: CASSHYGSSTDTQYF.

The DNA for the CDR3 is TGTGCCAGCAGCCCACTCATAAGGGACGGTGGCTACACCTTC. This translates into CASSPLIRDGGYTF. The chain carries TRBV7-7 and TRBJ1-2, with D possibly TRBD1 on 5 matching bases. Deletions cut 5 bases from V and 7 bases from J, with 17 bases between. CDR1 SSHAT and CDR2 FNYEAQ come from the germline V gene (reference sequence). The CDR3 contains 14 residues.

Turning to this clone: Other DNA sequences in the same sample also yield this CDR3. The CDR3 protein is CASSFLGYEQYF. The CDR3 coding sequence is TGTGCCAGCAGTTTTCTCGGTTACGAGCAGTACTTC. The chain links TRBV28 to TRBJ2-7; D call uncertain. Trimming took off 3 bases at V and 4 bases at J, with 7 bases between the two ends. The germline gives CDR1 MDHEN, CDR2 SYDVKM. CDR3 length equals 12 residues.

The V call is TRBV21-1, the J call TRBJ2-7; TRBD2, as called in the table, went unchecked against the DNA. TRBV21-1 is a listed pseudogene. The CDR3 runs to 15 residues. The CDR3 coding sequence is TGTGCCAGCAGCGGTGGTGGGTCTGGGGAGTACGAGCAGTACTTC. Translating it yields CASSGGGSGEYEQYF.

J is TRBJ2-7 and V is TRBV5-1, with TRBD1 matching over 8 bases. The ends lost 4 bases at V and 1 base at J; junction bases unmatched: 10. Germline values: CDR1 SGHRS, CDR2 YFSETQ. The CDR3 has 16 amino acids. CDR3 region: CASSPAPDRASYEQYF. The DNA of the CDR3 is TGCGCCAGCAGCCCCGCCCCGGACAGGGCATCCTACGAGCAGTACTTC. Full variable domain (remainder filled in from reference TRBV5-1 and TRBJ2-7): KAGVTQTPRYLIKTRGQQVTLSCSPISGHRSVSWYQQTPGQGLQFLFEYFSETQRNKGNFPGRFSGRQFSNSRSEMNVSTLELGDSALYLCASSPAPDRASYEQYFGPGTRLTVT.

The chain employs TRBV2 and TRBJ2-2; D possibly corresponds to TRBD2 (6 bases). Trimming shortened V by 8 bases and J by 1 base, and 14 bases separated the two germline ends. CDR3 size: 15 residues. Per germline, CDR1 SNHLY and CDR2 FYNNEI. The CDR3 loop is CASLAGSRNTGELFF. The CDR3 DNA reads as TGTGCCAGCCTTGCCGGGAGTAGGAACACCGGGGAGCTGTTTTTT.

This chain joins TRBV27 and TRBJ2-7, with D perhaps being TRBD1 or TRBD2 (5 bases each). In germline, CDR1 is MNHEY, CDR2 SMNVEV (reference sequence). Trimming shortened V by 1 base and J by 0 bases, and 13 bases separated the two germline ends. The length of the CDR3 is 16 residues. CDR3 sequence: CASSLYEGLSSYEQYF. The DNA for the CDR3 is TGTGCCAGCAGTTTATATGAGGGGCTCAGCTCCTACGAGCAGTACTTC.

The rearrangement joins TRBV14 to TRBJ1-1; 7 positions agree with TRBD1. Germline CDR1 reads SGHDN; CDR2 reads FVKESK. The ends lost 5 bases at V and 6 bases at J; junction bases unmatched: 6. The CDR3 contains 13 residues. CDR3 region: CASSLDRVAEAFF. The CDR3 DNA reads TGTGCCAGCAGCTTAGACAGGGTCGCTGAAGCTTTCTTT.